The 28 T cell receptor beta chains reported below all come from one sample, sequenced in a study of early T cells in non-severe SARS-CoV-2 infection. Each CDR3 protein gets one entry after TCRdb re-called the 5' RACE reads with MiXCR. There are tens of thousands of distinct CDR3 sequences in the sample; more than 8% occur only once, and roughly a sixth lies in the top ten. The material sequenced was whole blood, taken at baseline. The origin of the receptors is an adult who was a healthcare worker with PCR-confirmed SARS-CoV-2 infection or an uninfected control (not recorded which).

Many counts were recorded for this clonotype. The rearrangement links TRBV28 to TRBJ1-5; D unresolved. The ends were cut back, 3 bases at V and 0 bases at J, with 9 bases in the middle. Germline V gene lookup returns CDR1 MDHEN and CDR2 SYDVKM. The CDR3 length is 15 residues. CDR3 amino acids: CASSFPGYSNQPQHF. CDR3 nucleotide sequence: TGTGCCAGCAGTTTTCCCGGGTATAGCAATCAGCCCCAGCATTTT. The entire variable domain, with the rest obtained from reference TRBV28 and TRBJ1-5, is as follows: DVKVTQSSRYLVKRTGEKVFLECVQDMDHENMFWYRQDPGLGLRLIYFSYDVKMKEKGDIPEGYSVSREKKERFSLILESASTNQTSMYLCASSFPGYSNQPQHFGDGTRLSIL.

This clonotype was detected many times. This sequence joins TRBV7-2 and TRBJ2-7, with D perhaps matching TRBD2 (6 bases). There are 14 residues in the CDR3. Per the germline V gene, CDR1 is SGHTA and CDR2 is FQGNSA. Trimming left V 11 bases short and J 3 bases short, with 20 bases between. The CDR3 region has the DNA TGTGCCTCCCGCCCGGGGACTGCGGGCTACGAGCAGTACTTC. Translating it yields CASRPGTAGYEQYF.

This clonotype was counted ten times or more. The chain combines TRBV28 with TRBJ1-2; D remains unclear. V shed 3 bases and J shed 8 bases, with 13 bases lying between them. Germline V gene sequence: CDR1 MDHEN, CDR2 SYDVKM. The CDR3 has 13 amino acids. DNA of the CDR3: TGTGCCAGCAGTTTGTCTAGTTTTGGGGGCTACACCTTC. This sequence encodes CASSLSSFGGYTF.

This clonotype was seen at least ten times. The V and J genes are TRBV12-3 or TRBV12-4 and TRBJ2-7, with a weak D call TRBD2 (5 bases). The CDR3 runs 13 residues. V lost 6 bases, J lost 3 bases, and 12 bases lay in between. The CDR3 DNA reads TGTGCCAGCAGCCCAGGACTTGTCTACGAGCAGTACTTC. Its protein product is CASSPGLVYEQYF.

The chain recombines TRBV9 with TRBJ1-5; D gene ambiguous. The CDR3 spans 14 residues. Per the germline V gene, CDR1 is SGDLS and CDR2 is YYNGEE. The V gene lost 0 bases and the J gene lost 2 bases, with 6 bases spanning the gap. The CDR3 sequence: CASSVGGGNQPQHF. CDR3 nucleotides: TGTGCCAGCAGCGTAGGTGGGGGCAATCAGCCCCAGCATTTT.

The chain carries TRBV3-1 and TRBJ2-7; TRBD1 matches 7 bases. CDR3 length equals 14 residues. Germline CDR1 reads LGHDT; CDR2 reads YNNKEL (reference sequence). V trimming: 5 bases; J trimming: 6 bases; junction bases outside the gene matches: 10. The CDR3 spells CASSFGQDPSEQYF. The CDR3 region has the DNA TGTGCCAGCAGCTTCGGACAGGACCCCTCCGAGCAGTACTTC.

The table lists this clonotype with many counts. This sequence joins TRBV7-2 and TRBJ1-1; possibly TRBD1 for D (5 bases). The CDR3 runs to 14 residues. In germline, CDR1 is SGHTA, CDR2 FQGNSA. Trimming removed 3 bases from V and 6 bases from J, with 14 bases in between. The CDR3, as DNA: TGTGCCAGCAGCTTTTATGCAGGGCGGGCTGAAGCTTTCTTT. This sequence encodes CASSFYAGRAEAFF.

A note on this clonotype: This sequence may be a read error, since a much larger clone differs from it by one base. The V gene is TRBV7-2, the J gene TRBJ1-1; TRBD1 is a possible D gene (5 bases). The CDR3 length is 13 residues. Germline V lookup: CDR1 SGHTA, CDR2 FQGNSA. CDR3 sequence reads: CASSLNRNSEAFF. In DNA form, the CDR3 reads TGTGCCAGCAGCTTAAACAGGAACTCTGAAGCTTTCTTT.

This clonotype occurred many times. The chain has TRBV7-3 and TRBJ2-1, with D possibly matching TRBD2 (7 bases). This CDR3 comprises 15 residues. From germline, CDR1 is SGHTA and CDR2 FQGTGA. Between the trimmed V and J ends, which lost 0 bases and 8 bases, there was a span of 14 bases. The CDR3 loop is CASSLTAGKGDEQFF. The CDR3 DNA is TGTGCCAGCAGCTTAACAGCGGGGAAGGGGGATGAGCAGTTCTTC. The full variable domain, rest sourced from reference TRBV7-3 and TRBJ2-1, is GAGVSQTPSNKVTEKGKYVELRCDPISGHTALYWYRQSLGQGPEFLIYFQGTGAADDSGLPNDRFFAVRPEGSVSTLKIQRTERGDSAVYLCASSLTAGKGDEQFFGPGTRLTVL.

This clonotype has only one observation. The V call is TRBV28, the J call TRBJ1-6; tentative D call: TRBD1 (5 bases). Germline V gene lookup returns CDR1 MDHEN and CDR2 SYDVKM. CDR3 length: 14 amino acids. With 3 bases removed from V and 5 bases from J, the gap between germline ends came to 8 bases. CDR3 residues: CASSFRTNNSPLHF. The CDR3 DNA reads as TGTGCCAGCAGTTTCCGGACAAATAATTCACCCCTCCACTTT.

This chain connects TRBV20-1 to TRBJ2-7, with 8 bases fitting TRBD2. The germline CDR1 and CDR2 sequences are DFQATT and SNEGSKA (reference sequence). The CDR3 is made up of 17 amino acids. The trim removed 4 bases at V and 6 bases at J, leaving 20 bases unmatched. The CDR3 spells CSATPLAGRGGYVEQYF. DNA for the CDR3: TGCAGTGCTACCCCTCTAGCGGGCCGGGGGGGGTATGTCGAGCAGTACTTC.

The V and J genes are TRBV28 and TRBJ2-1; 10 nucleotides agree with TRBD1. Germline CDR1 is MDHEN and CDR2 is SYDVKM. This CDR3 contains 16 residues. V lost 7 bases, J lost 9 bases, and 15 bases stayed unmatched. The CDR3 DNA is TGTGCCAGCATTGGGTCACCGGGACAGGGGCCGGGTGAGCAGTTCTTC. This translates into CASIGSPGQGPGEQFF.

This clonotype was recorded a few times. The chain employs TRBV5-1 and TRBJ2-5, with 12 bases aligning to TRBD1. The J segment lost 5 bases and the V segment lost 5 bases, leaving 10 bases of the junction unmatched. Germline V gene lookup returns CDR1 SGHRS and CDR2 YFSETQ. This CDR3 is 16 amino acids long. The CDR3 DNA follows: TGCGCCAGCAGTTGGGACAGGGGGCCGATTTGGGAGACCCAGTACTTC. Its protein is CASSWDRGPIWETQYF.

The chain combines TRBV4-3 with TRBJ2-1; D possibly corresponds to TRBD2 (5 bases). The CDR3 length is 16 residues. The ends were cut back, 0 bases at V and 10 bases at J, with 19 bases in the middle. Germline V gene sequence: CDR1 LGHNA, CDR2 YSLEER. In nucleotides, the CDR3 is TGCGCCAGCAGCCAAGATCCCCAAAGCGGAGGTTGGGAGCAGTTCTTC. Protein sequence: CASSQDPQSGGWEQFF.

The CDR3 spells CASTSGRAAFGETQYF. As DNA, the CDR3 is TGTGCCAGTACTAGCGGGAGGGCCGCGTTCGGGGAGACCCAGTACTTC. This chain connects TRBV28 to TRBJ2-5; 13 bases are shared with TRBD2. Germline V gene lookup returns CDR1 MDHEN and CDR2 SYDVKM. The V gene end was trimmed by 9 bases and the J gene end by 5 bases; junction bases not matched to a gene: 12. The length of the CDR3 is 16 residues.

This sequence joins TRBV18 and TRBJ2-7; D is possibly TRBD1 (5 bases). CDR3 length equals 13 residues. V lost 5 bases, J lost 3 bases, and 11 bases lay in between. The germline gives CDR1 KGHSH, CDR2 LQKENI. The CDR3 region has the DNA TGTGCCAGCTCAACTGGACATAGCTACGAGCAGTACTTC. Residues: CASSTGHSYEQYF.

This clonotype has more than one count but fewer than ten. This chain uses TRBV7-9 with TRBJ2-7; possible D gene TRBD2, 6 bases. The V gene lost 5 bases and the J gene lost 6 bases, with 11 bases spanning the gap. The CDR3 runs to 12 residues. Germline CDR1 is SEHNR and CDR2 is FQNEAQ (reference sequence). CDR3 coding DNA: TGTGCCAGCAGCCCAGACGGGGGCGAGCAGTACTTC. It yields the protein CASSPDGGEQYF.

The chain links TRBV7-2 to TRBJ2-7; the D is unclear. V lost 0 bases and J 0 bases, leaving 12 bases between the germline ends. The CDR3 length is 16 residues. Germline V gene lookup returns CDR1 SGHTA and CDR2 FQGNSA. CDR3 in amino acids: CASSLAWQMSSYEQYF. Written as DNA, the CDR3 is TGTGCCAGCAGCTTAGCCTGGCAGATGAGCTCCTACGAGCAGTACTTC.

This clonotype occurred a few times. This chain links TRBV10-2 with TRBJ2-6; a possible D gene is TRBD2 (6 bases). Germline loops: CDR1 WSHSY, CDR2 SAAADI. Deletions cut 7 bases from V and 0 bases from J, with 16 bases between. There are 17 residues in the CDR3. DNA for the CDR3: TGCGCCAGCACGGGGGACCCACTAAGCTCTGGGGCCAACGTCCTGACTTTC. It specifies CASTGDPLSSGANVLTF.

This clonotype was found many times. This chain joins TRBV12-5 and TRBJ2-1, with 7 bases that match TRBD2. The CDR3 is made up of 15 amino acids. CDR1 is LGHNT and CDR2 is FRNRAP in the germline V gene. J was trimmed by 5 bases and V by 4 bases; bases with no gene match: 8. The CDR3 nucleotides are TGTGCTAGTGGTTCCCCCCCCCTAGCGGACAATGAGCAGTTCTTC. It encodes CASGSPPLADNEQFF.

The genes are TRBV7-9 and TRBJ2-6; 8 bases are a match to TRBD1. Germline-derived CDR1 and CDR2 are SEHNR and FQNEAQ (reference sequence). Trimming cost V 5 bases and J 1 base; bases outside gene matches: 10. The length of the CDR3 is 18 residues. CDR3 amino acids: CASSPRDRRFSGANVLTF. CDR3 DNA: TGTGCCAGCAGCCCGAGGGACAGGCGCTTTTCTGGGGCCAACGTCCTGACTTTC.

This sequence joins TRBV6-1 and TRBJ2-3; no definite D call. Germline values: CDR1 MNHNS, CDR2 SASEGT. The CDR3 length is 10 residues. The V gene lost 6 bases and the J gene lost 4 bases, with 2 bases spanning the gap. CDR3 region: CASSPDTQYF. CDR3 DNA: TGTGCCAGCAGCCCAGATACGCAGTATTTT.

This clonotype was recorded a few times. This chain uses TRBV28 with TRBJ2-7, with D maybe TRBD2 (5 bases). The CDR3 runs to 16 residues. Germline CDR1 is MDHEN and CDR2 is SYDVKM. V gave up 6 bases and J gave up 3 bases, with 21 bases separating them. CDR3 in amino acids: CASSWPWASKSYEQYF. The CDR3 nucleotides read TGTGCCAGCAGCTGGCCCTGGGCTAGCAAAAGCTACGAGCAGTACTTC.

A few counts support this clonotype. This chain uses TRBV27 with TRBJ2-1, with D tentatively TRBD2 (5 bases). The CDR3 totals 18 residues. V lost 2 bases and J 5 bases, leaving 22 bases between the germline ends. CDR1 is MNHEY and CDR2 is SMNVEV in the germline V gene (reference sequence). The DNA for the CDR3 is TGTGCCAGCAGTTTAGCCGTACCAGTCGGAGCGGAAAACAATGAGCAGTTCTTC. It codes for CASSLAVPVGAENNEQFF.

The J gene is TRBJ1-1, the V gene TRBV10-3, with a weak D call TRBD1 (6 bases). Germline V gene sequence: CDR1 ENHRY, CDR2 SYGVKD. The CDR3 totals 12 residues. V gave up 2 bases and J gave up 11 bases, with 12 bases separating them. CDR3 region: CAISEAGTKAFF. Here the CDR3 DNA reads TGTGCCATCAGTGAGGCAGGGACAAAGGCTTTCTTT.

This clonotype was seen a handful of times. This chain links TRBV3-1 with TRBJ2-7; D remains unclear. V was trimmed by 4 bases and J by 6 bases, leaving 19 bases between them. The germline CDR1 and CDR2 sequences are LGHDT and YNNKEL (reference sequence). The CDR3 extends over 15 amino acids. The CDR3 region is CASSPRAPNRGEQYF. Here the CDR3 DNA reads TGTGCCAGCAGCCCGCGAGCGCCCAATAGAGGCGAGCAGTACTTC.

This clonotype was seen only a few times. The rearrangement joins TRBV20-1 to TRBJ2-2; TRBD1 matches at 10 bases. Unmatched junction bases numbered 6, after V lost 5 bases and J lost 6 bases. The CDR3 contains 14 residues. Germline loops: CDR1 DFQATT, CDR2 SNEGSKA (reference sequence). The CDR3 is CSAGGQGKAGELFF. CDR3 nucleotide sequence: TGCAGTGCTGGGGGACAGGGGAAAGCCGGGGAGCTGTTTTTT.

This clonotype was counted at least ten times. V and J are TRBV25-1 and TRBJ1-4; no reliable D call. Trimming pared 4 bases from V and 0 bases from J, leaving 6 bases between. Looked up from germline, CDR1 is MGHDK and CDR2 is SYGVNS. The CDR3 runs 14 residues. CDR3 sequence reads: CASSGSATNEKLFF. The CDR3, as DNA: TGTGCCAGCAGTGGGTCAGCAACTAATGAAAAACTGTTTTTT.